What follows is one T cell receptor (beta chain) and its context. This entry belongs to a study of T cell changes during pregnancy in multiple sclerosis. The method was immunoSEQ multiplex PCR; TCRdb's version includes in-frame clones alone and lacks a portion of them. The table records approximately 88,000 clones, over 80% of them present only once. Germline V gene lookup returns CDR1 MNHNS and CDR2 SASEGT. With V trimmed by 7 bases and J by 12 bases, 8 bases remained unmatched. This CDR3 spans 11 amino acids. The sequenced sample was peripheral blood, obtained in the first trimester of pregnancy. The sequence was obtained from a female donor with multiple sclerosis, enrolled in a pregnancy study. The gene calls are TRBV6-1 and TRBJ1-1, with 7 bases aligning to TRBD1. DNA for the CDR3: TGTGCCAGCACAAGACAGGGTACGACTTTCTTT. Translated: CASTRQGTTFF.